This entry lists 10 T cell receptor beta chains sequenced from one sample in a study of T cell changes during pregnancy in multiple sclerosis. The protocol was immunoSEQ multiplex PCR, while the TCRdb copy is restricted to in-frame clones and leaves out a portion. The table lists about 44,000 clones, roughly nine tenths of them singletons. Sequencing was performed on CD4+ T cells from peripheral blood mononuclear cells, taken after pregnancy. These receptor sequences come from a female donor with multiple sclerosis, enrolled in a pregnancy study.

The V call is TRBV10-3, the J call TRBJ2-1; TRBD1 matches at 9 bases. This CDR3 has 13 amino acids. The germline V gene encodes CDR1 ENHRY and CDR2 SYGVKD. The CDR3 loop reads CVAGDRENNEQFF. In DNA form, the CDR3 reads TGTGTCGCCGGGGACAGGGAAAACAATGAGCAGTTCTTC.

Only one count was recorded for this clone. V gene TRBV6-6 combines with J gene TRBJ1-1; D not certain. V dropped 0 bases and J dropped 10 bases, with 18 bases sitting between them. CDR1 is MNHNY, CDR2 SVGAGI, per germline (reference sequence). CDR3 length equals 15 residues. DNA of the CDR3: TGTGCCAGCAGTTACTCGAAGCCACAGCTATCAACAGCTTTCTTT. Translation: CASSYSKPQLSTAFF.

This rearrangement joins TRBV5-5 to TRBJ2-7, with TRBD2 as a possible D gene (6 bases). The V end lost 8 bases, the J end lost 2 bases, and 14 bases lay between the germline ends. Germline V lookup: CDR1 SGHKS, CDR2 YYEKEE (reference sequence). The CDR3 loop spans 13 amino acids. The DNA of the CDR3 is TGTGCCAGTGCCGGGGGTCCTCCCTACGAGCAGTACTTC. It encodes CASAGGPPYEQYF.

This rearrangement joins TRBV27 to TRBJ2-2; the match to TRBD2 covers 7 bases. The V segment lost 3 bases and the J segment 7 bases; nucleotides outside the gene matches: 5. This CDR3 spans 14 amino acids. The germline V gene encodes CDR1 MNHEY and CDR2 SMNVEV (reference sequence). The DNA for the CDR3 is TGTGCCAGCAGTTTTTATGGGGGGGTCGGGGAGCTGTTTTTT. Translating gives CASSFYGGVGELFF.

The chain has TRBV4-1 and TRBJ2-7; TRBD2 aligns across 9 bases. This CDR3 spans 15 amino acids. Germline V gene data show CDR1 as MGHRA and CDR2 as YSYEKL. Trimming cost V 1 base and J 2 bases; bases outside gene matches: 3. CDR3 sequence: CASSQGLAETYEQYF. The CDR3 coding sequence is TGCGCCAGCAGCCAAGGACTAGCGGAGACCTACGAGCAGTACTTC.

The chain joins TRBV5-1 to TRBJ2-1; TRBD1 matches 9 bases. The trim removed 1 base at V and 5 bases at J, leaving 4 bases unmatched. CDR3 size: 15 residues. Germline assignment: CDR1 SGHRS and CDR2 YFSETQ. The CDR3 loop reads CASSLLGQGNNEQFF. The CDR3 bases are TGCGCCAGCAGCTTGTTAGGACAGGGGAACAATGAGCAGTTCTTC.

The CDR3 DNA is TGCGCCAGCAGTGGGACTCGAGGCGGGGAGCTGTTTTTT. Translation gives CASSGTRGGELFF. The rearrangement uses TRBV23-1 and TRBJ2-2, with D possibly being TRBD2 (6 bases). TRBV23-1 carries the ORF label, with uncertain function. There are 13 residues in the CDR3. V lost 5 bases to trimming and J lost 7 bases, with 11 bases between them.

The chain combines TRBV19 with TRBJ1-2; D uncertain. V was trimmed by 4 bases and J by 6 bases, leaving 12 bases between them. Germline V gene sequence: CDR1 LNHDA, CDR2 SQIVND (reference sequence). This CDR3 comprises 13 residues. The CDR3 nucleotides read TGTGCCAGTAGTAAGGAGATAAAGGATGGCTACACCTTC. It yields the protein CASSKEIKDGYTF. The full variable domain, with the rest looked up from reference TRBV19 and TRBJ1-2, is DGGITQSPKYLFRKEGQNVTLSCEQNLNHDAMYWYRQDPGQGLRLIYYSQIVNDFQKGDIAEGYSVSREKKESFPLTVTSAQKNPTAFYLCASSKEIKDGYTFGSGTRLTVV.

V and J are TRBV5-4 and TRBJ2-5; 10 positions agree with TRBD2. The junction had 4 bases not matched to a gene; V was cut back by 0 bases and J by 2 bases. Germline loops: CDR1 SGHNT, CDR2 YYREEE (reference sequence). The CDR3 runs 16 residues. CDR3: CASSLGGLAVQETQYF. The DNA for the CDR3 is TGTGCCAGCAGCTTGGGAGGACTAGCGGTACAAGAGACCCAGTACTTC.

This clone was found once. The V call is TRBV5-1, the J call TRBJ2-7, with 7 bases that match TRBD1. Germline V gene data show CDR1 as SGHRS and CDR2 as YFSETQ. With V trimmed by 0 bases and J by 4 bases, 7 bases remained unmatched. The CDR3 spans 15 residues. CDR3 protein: CASSLDQGVVYEQYF. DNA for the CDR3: TGCGCCAGCAGCTTGGATCAGGGGGTGGTATACGAGCAGTACTTC.